This T cell receptor (beta chain) was identified during a study of blood T cell repertoires in COVID-19. On the study more broadly: The United States, Italy and Spain supplied acute and convalescent COVID-19 samples.

The table came from immunoSEQ multiplex PCR; TCRdb's copy has only in-frame clones and leaves some out. In the table there are about 88,000 clones, roughly 88% of which are singletons. Germline loops: CDR1 SNHLY, CDR2 FYNNEI. The CDR3 consists of 11 residues. The V segment lost 8 bases and the J segment 4 bases; nucleotides outside the gene matches: 1. The receptor comes from a man younger than 35 with COVID-19, enrolled during active disease. Sample: peripheral blood. The rearrangement links TRBV2 to TRBJ2-5, with 7 bases fitting TRBD2. The CDR3 DNA reads TGTGCCAGCTCGGGGGGAGAGACCCAGTACTTC. Its protein product is CASSGGETQYF.